This T cell receptor beta chain was observed in a study of T cells after yellow fever vaccination. MiXCR, applied by TCRdb to the 5' RACE reads, yields one record per CDR3 protein. Of 150,000 to 200,000 distinct CDR3 sequences in the sample, around 9.7% are singletons; the top ten hold roughly 33%. This TCR came from a man aged 18 to 29 who received the YFV17D yellow fever vaccine. This specimen consisted of CD8+ T cells sorted from PBMCs, obtained 45 days after the yellow fever booster vaccination.

The CDR3 sequence: CASSFGRGASDTEAFF. CDR3 DNA: TGTGCCAGCAGCTTTGGCCGGGGGGCAAGCGACACTGAAGCTTTCTTT. V and J are TRBV11-1 and TRBJ1-1; D might be TRBD1 (6 bases). Between the trimmed V and J ends, which lost 3 bases and 3 bases, there was a span of 17 bases. The CDR3 spans 16 residues. From germline, CDR1 is SGHAT and CDR2 FQDESV (reference sequence).